This note documents a single TCR beta chain sequence. These data come from a study of blood T cell repertoires in COVID-19. Study context: Acute-phase and convalescent COVID-19 samples originated in the United States, Italy and Spain. T cells, B-cell-depleted T cells, or PBMCs provided the cDNA or gDNA that served as material.

Assay used: immunoSEQ multiplex PCR; TCRdb lists only in-frame clones, some missing. The sample contains over 85,000 clones, 72% of which appear only once. The CDR3 consists of 19 residues. Germline V gene sequence: CDR1 KGHSH, CDR2 LQKENI. J gave up 6 bases and V 3 bases, and 17 bases lay outside the gene matches. What was sequenced was peripheral blood. This receptor was obtained from a woman in her sixties or seventies with acute or convalescent COVID-19. The rearrangement uses TRBV18 and TRBJ2-1; 10 nucleotides align to TRBD2. The CDR3 loop is CASSPVGTASGGRGNEQFF. As DNA, the CDR3 is TGTGCCAGCTCACCGGTTGGAACAGCTAGCGGGGGCCGGGGCAATGAGCAGTTCTTC.